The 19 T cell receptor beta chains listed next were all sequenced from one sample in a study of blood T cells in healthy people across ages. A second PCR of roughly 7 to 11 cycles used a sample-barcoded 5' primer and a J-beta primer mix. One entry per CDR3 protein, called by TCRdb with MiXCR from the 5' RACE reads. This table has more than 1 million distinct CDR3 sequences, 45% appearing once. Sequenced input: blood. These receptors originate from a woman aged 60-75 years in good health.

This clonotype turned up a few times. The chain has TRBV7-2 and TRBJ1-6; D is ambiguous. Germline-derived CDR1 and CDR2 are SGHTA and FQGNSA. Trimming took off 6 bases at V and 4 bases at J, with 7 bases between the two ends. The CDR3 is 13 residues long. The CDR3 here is CASRTVYNSPLHF. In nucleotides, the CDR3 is TGTGCCAGCAGGACGGTTTATAATTCACCCCTCCACTTT.

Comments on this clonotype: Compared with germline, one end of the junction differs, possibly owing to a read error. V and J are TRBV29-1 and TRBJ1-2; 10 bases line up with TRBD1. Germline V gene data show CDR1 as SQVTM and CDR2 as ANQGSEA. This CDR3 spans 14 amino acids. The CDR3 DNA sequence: TGCAGCGTGGGACGGACAGGGGGAGACTATGGCCACACCTTC. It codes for CSVGRTGGDYGHTF.

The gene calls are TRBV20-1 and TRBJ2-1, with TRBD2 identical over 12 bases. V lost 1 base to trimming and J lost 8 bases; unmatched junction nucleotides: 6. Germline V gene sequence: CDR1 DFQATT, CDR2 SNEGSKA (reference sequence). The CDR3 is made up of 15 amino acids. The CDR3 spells CSARVASGRVDEQFF. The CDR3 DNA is TGCAGTGCTAGAGTGGCTAGCGGGAGGGTTGATGAGCAGTTCTTC.

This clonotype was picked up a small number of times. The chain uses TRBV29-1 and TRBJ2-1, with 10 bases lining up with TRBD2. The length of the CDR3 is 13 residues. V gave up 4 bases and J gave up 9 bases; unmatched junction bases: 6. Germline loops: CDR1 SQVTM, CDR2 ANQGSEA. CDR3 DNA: TGCAGCGTTGCTCTAGCGGGAGCGGGTGAGCAGTTCTTC. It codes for CSVALAGAGEQFF.

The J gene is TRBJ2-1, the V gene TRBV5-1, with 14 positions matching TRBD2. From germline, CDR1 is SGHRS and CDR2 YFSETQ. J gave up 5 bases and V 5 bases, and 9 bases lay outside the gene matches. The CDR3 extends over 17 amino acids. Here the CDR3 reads CASSRVMGLAGDNEQFF. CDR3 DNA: TGCGCCAGCAGTCGCGTAATGGGACTAGCGGGAGACAATGAGCAGTTCTTC.

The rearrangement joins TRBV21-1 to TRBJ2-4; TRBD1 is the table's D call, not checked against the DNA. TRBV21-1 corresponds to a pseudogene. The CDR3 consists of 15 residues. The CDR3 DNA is TGTGCCACCCAGGGGGGACAGGTAGCCAAAAACATTCAGTACTTC. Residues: CATQGGQVAKNIQYF.

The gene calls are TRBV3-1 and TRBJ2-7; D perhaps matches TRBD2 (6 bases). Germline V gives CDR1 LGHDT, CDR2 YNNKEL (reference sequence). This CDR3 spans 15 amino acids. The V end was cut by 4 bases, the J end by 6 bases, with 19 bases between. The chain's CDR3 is CASSPREFGRGEQYF. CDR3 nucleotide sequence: TGTGCCAGCAGCCCCCGGGAGTTTGGAAGAGGCGAGCAGTACTTC.

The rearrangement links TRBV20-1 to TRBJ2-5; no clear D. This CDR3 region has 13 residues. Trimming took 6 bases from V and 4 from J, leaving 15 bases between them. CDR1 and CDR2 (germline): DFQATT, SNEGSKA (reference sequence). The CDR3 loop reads CSATPLARETQYF. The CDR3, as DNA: TGCAGTGCGACCCCTTTGGCACGAGAGACCCAGTACTTC.

This CDR3 is CASTPGTTTNYGYTF. For the CDR3, the DNA is TGTGCCAGCACTCCCGGGACAACCACTAACTATGGCTACACCTTC. The chain has TRBV6-1 and TRBJ1-2, with a weak D call TRBD1 (6 bases). The CDR3 spans 15 residues. V was trimmed by 7 bases and J by 0 bases, leaving 15 bases between them. The germline gives CDR1 MNHNS, CDR2 SASEGT.

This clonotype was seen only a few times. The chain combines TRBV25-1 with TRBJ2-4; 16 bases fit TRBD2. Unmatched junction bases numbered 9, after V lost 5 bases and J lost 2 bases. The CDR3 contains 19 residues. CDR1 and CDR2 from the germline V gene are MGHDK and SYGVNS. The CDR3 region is CASSPLGTSGRASKNIQYF. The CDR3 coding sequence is TGTGCCAGCAGTCCCCTCGGGACTAGCGGGAGGGCCTCCAAAAACATTCAGTACTTC.

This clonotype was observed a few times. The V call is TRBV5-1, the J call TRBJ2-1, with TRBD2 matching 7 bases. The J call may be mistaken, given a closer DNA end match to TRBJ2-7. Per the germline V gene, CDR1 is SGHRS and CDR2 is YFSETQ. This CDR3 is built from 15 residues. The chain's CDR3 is CASSGGLTTYNEQYF. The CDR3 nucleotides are TGCGCCAGCAGCGGGGGACTAACCACCTACAATGAGCAGTACTTC.

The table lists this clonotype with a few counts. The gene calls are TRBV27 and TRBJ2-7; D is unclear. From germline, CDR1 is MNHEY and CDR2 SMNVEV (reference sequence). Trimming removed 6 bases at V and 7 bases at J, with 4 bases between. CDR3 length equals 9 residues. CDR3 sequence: CASRWEQYF. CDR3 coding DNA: TGTGCCAGCAGGTGGGAGCAGTACTTC.

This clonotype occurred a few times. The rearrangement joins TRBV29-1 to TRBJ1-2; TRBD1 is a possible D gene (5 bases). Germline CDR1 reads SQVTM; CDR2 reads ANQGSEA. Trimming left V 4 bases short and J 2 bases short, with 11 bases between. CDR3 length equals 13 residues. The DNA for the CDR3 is TGCAGCGTTGCCGACAGCGAAAACTATGGCTACACCTTC. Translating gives CSVADSENYGYTF.

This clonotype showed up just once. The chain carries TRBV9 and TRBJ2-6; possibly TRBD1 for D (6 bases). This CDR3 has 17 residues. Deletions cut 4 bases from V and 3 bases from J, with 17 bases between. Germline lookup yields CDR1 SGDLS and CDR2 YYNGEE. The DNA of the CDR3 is TGTGCCAGCAGCCCGGGACACCTCACCGGTGGGGCCAACGTCCTGACTTTC. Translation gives CASSPGHLTGGANVLTF.

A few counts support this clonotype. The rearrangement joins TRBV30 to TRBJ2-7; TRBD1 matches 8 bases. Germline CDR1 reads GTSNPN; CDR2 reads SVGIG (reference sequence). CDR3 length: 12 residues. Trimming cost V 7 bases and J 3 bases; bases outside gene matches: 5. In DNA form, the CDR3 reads TGTGCCTACGGGACAGGTCGCTACGAGCAGTACTTC. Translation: CAYGTGRYEQYF. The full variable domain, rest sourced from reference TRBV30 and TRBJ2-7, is SQTIHQWPATLVQPVGSPLSLECTVEGTSNPNLYWYRQAAGRGLQLLFYSVGIGQISSEVPQNLSASRPQDRQFILSSKKLLLSDSGFYLCAYGTGRYEQYFGPGTRLTVT.

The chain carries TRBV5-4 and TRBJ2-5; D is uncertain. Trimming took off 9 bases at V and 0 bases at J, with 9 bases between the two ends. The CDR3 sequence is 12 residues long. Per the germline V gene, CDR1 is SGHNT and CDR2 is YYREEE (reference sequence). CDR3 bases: TGTGCCACCCACGAATACCAAGAGACCCAGTACTTC. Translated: CATHEYQETQYF. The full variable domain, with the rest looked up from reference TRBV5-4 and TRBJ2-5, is ETGVTQSPTHLIKTRGQQVTLRCSSQSGHNTVSWYQQALGQGPQFIFQYYREEENGRGNFPPRFSGLQFPNYSSELNVNALELDDSALYLCATHEYQETQYFGPGTRLLVL.

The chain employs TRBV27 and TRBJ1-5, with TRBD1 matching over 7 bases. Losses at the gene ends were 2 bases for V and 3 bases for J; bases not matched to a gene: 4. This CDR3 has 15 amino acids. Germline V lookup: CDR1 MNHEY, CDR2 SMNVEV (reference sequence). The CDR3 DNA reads TGTGCCAGCAGTTTAGGCACAGGGGTCAATCAGCCCCAGCATTTT. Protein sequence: CASSLGTGVNQPQHF.

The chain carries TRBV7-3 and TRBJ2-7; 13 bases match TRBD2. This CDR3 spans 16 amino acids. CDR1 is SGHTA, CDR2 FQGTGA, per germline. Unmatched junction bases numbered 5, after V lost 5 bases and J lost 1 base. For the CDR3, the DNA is TGTGCCAGCAGCGCAGGACTAGCGGGGGCTTCCTACGAGCAGTACTTC. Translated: CASSAGLAGASYEQYF.

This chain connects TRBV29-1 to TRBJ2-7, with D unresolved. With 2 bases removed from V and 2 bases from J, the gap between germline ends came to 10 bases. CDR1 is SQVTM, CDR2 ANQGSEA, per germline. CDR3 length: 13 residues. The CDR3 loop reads CSVERADAYEQYF. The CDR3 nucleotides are TGCAGCGTTGAACGCGCAGACGCCTACGAGCAGTACTTC.